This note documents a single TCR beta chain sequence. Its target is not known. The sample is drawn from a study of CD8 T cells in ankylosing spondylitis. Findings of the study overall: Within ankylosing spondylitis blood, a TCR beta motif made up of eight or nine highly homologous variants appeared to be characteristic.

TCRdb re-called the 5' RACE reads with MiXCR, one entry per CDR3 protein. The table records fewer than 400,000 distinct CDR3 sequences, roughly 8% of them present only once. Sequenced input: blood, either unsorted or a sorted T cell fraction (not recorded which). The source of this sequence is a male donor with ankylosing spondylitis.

This CDR3 reads CASTPGQGDTGELFF. CDR3 bases: TGTGCCAGCACCCCGGGACAGGGCGACACCGGGGAGCTGTTTTTT. This rearrangement joins TRBV3-1 to TRBJ2-2, with 9 bases lining up with TRBD1. The V gene end was trimmed by 7 bases and the J gene end by 3 bases; junction bases not matched to a gene: 6. This CDR3 is built from 15 residues. Germline lookup yields CDR1 LGHDT and CDR2 YNNKEL (reference sequence).